Listed here are 18 T cell receptor beta chains from one sample, sequenced in a study of long-term antiretroviral therapy in people with HIV. Investigators performed immunoSEQ version v3.0 at survey level. The repertoire was sequenced with immunoSEQ multiplex PCR; TCRdb's copy has only in-frame clones and lacks some. The data show roughly 21,000 clones, with 82% seen just once and 5.6% held by the top ten. The starting material was unsorted PBMCs, obtained 0.2 years after starting antiretroviral therapy. All receptors come from a woman aged 30 to 39 with HIV.

The chain is built from TRBV30 and TRBJ2-1; no definite D call. Germline assignment: CDR1 GTSNPN and CDR2 SVGIG (reference sequence). V gave up 2 bases and J gave up 4 bases, with 9 bases separating them. The CDR3 consists of 13 residues. As DNA, the CDR3 is TGTGCCTGGAGTCCGGACCCGTACAATGAGCAGTTCTTC. This translates into CAWSPDPYNEQFF. The full variable domain, with the rest looked up from reference TRBV30 and TRBJ2-1, is SQTIHQWPATLVQPVGSPLSLECTVEGTSNPNLYWYRQAAGRGLQLLFYSVGIGQISSEVPQNLSASRPQDRQFILSSKKLLLSDSGFYLCAWSPDPYNEQFFGPGTRLTVL.

The chain links TRBV11-2 to TRBJ2-1; 9 bases line up with TRBD2. The CDR3 sequence is 15 residues long. V lost 0 bases and J lost 9; bases outside the gene matches: 6. Germline CDR1 reads SGHAT; CDR2 reads FQNNGV. This CDR3 reads CASSLDTRGGSEQFF. The CDR3 DNA sequence: TGTGCCAGCAGCTTAGATACGCGGGGGGGGTCTGAGCAGTTCTTC.

This chain connects TRBV7-9 to TRBJ2-7; D is uncertain. V was shortened by 0 bases and J by 0 bases, with 6 bases between the two germline ends. The germline CDR1 and CDR2 sequences are SEHNR and FQNEAQ (reference sequence). The CDR3 has 14 residues. The CDR3 region is CASSLASHSYEQYV. The DNA of the CDR3 is TGTGCCAGCAGCTTAGCCAGTCACTCCTACGAGCAGTACGTC.

The gene calls are TRBV28 and TRBJ1-5, with a weak D call TRBD1 (5 bases). V was clipped by 6 bases and J by 5 bases, with 17 bases between them. The CDR3 has 15 residues. Germline V lookup: CDR1 MDHEN, CDR2 SYDVKM. The CDR3 spells CASSPPPEGYQPQHF. In DNA form, the CDR3 reads TGTGCCAGCAGCCCCCCTCCAGAGGGGTATCAGCCCCAGCATTTT.

The rearrangement joins TRBV6-6 to TRBJ1-3; D gene uncertain. Germline-derived CDR1 and CDR2 are MNHNY and SVGAGI (reference sequence). The CDR3 is 14 amino acids. V gave up 6 bases and J gave up 2 bases, with 11 bases separating them. DNA of the CDR3: TGTGCCAGCAGGCAAGGTGGTCCTGGAAACACCATATATTTT. Amino acids: CASRQGGPGNTIYF.

As DNA, the CDR3 is TGTGCCAGCAGTGAAAGGACAGCGGACTTCTATGGCTACACCTTC. Translated: CASSERTADFYGYTF. The genes are TRBV6-1 and TRBJ1-2; tentative D call: TRBD1 (6 bases). CDR3 length: 15 amino acids. V lost 2 bases and J lost 4, with 14 bases in between. CDR1 MNHNS and CDR2 SASEGT come from the germline V gene.

This clone is a singleton in its sample. Here the CDR3 DNA reads TGTGCCTGGAGTGTATTGGGGACAGGGGTCTACGAGCAGTACTTC. Residues: CAWSVLGTGVYEQYF. The genes are TRBV30 and TRBJ2-7, with 10 bases aligning to TRBD1. Per the germline V gene, CDR1 is GTSNPN and CDR2 is SVGIG (reference sequence). V shed 0 bases, J shed 3 bases, and the junction held 5 bases outside the gene matches. This CDR3 comprises 15 residues. Combining the CDR3 with reference TRBV30 and TRBJ2-7 gives the whole variable domain SQTIHQWPATLVQPVGSPLSLECTVEGTSNPNLYWYRQAAGRGLQLLFYSVGIGQISSEVPQNLSASRPQDRQFILSSKKLLLSDSGFYLCAWSVLGTGVYEQYFGPGTRLTVT.

The chain joins TRBV6-5 to TRBJ1-1; D is perhaps TRBD1 (5 bases). V was pared by 2 bases and J by 1 base, with 11 bases between. CDR1 is MNHEY, CDR2 SVGAGI, per germline. This CDR3 has 15 amino acids. The CDR3 DNA follows: TGTGCCAGCAGTTACGTACACAGGACGAACACTGAAGCTTTCTTT. Protein sequence: CASSYVHRTNTEAFF.

This clone was detected only a few times. The chain is built from TRBV2 and TRBJ2-7; a possible D gene is TRBD1 (6 bases). This CDR3 has 14 residues. Germline CDR1 SNHLY, CDR2 FYNNEI. Trimming took off 2 bases at V and 5 bases at J, with 13 bases between the two ends. CDR3 DNA: TGTGCCAGCAGTGAAAAAGGGGGTAGGAACGAGCAGTACTTC. Translating gives CASSEKGGRNEQYF.

This chain joins TRBV6-6 and TRBJ1-5; D ambiguous. With 9 bases removed from V and 4 bases from J, the gap between germline ends came to 13 bases. CDR1 is MNHNY, CDR2 SVGAGI, per germline (reference sequence). CDR3 size: 13 residues. The DNA for the CDR3 is TGTGCCAGTACCGGACGGGAGAATCAGCCCCAGCATTTT. Translating gives CASTGRENQPQHF.

V usage is TRBV9 and J usage is TRBJ1-4; 9 nucleotides agree with TRBD1. V gave up 0 bases and J gave up 8 bases; unmatched junction bases: 8. Germline loops: CDR1 SGDLS, CDR2 YYNGEE. The CDR3 covers 16 residues. The CDR3 nucleotides read TGTGCCAGCAGCGTAGAAGGAACCGGGACAGGGGAAAAACTGTTTTTT. This sequence encodes CASSVEGTGTGEKLFF.

The chain couples TRBV5-4 to TRBJ2-3; possible D gene TRBD2, 5 bases. Germline-derived CDR1 and CDR2 are SGHNT and YYREEE (reference sequence). Trimming pared 2 bases from V and 2 bases from J, leaving 12 bases between. CDR3 length: 15 amino acids. The CDR3 DNA reads TGTGCCAGCAGCTTAAGTGCGGGTCACACAGATACGCAGTATTTT. Protein product: CASSLSAGHTDTQYF.

The V and J genes are TRBV9 and TRBJ2-2, with D hard to call. Trimming pared 1 base from V and 5 bases from J, leaving 15 bases between. Germline V lookup: CDR1 SGDLS, CDR2 YYNGEE. The CDR3 length is 16 residues. CDR3 sequence: CASSVRLGVRTGELFF. CDR3 sequence (DNA): TGTGCCAGCAGCGTAAGATTAGGTGTCAGGACCGGGGAGCTGTTTTTT.

J is TRBJ1-1 and V is TRBV6-5; a possible D gene is TRBD1 (6 bases). From germline, CDR1 is MNHEY and CDR2 SVGAGI. The CDR3 sequence is 14 residues long. V was trimmed by 0 bases and J by 1 base, leaving 6 bases between them. The DNA for the CDR3 is TGTGCCAGCAGTTACTCGACAGGGAACACTGAAGCTTTCTTT. It yields the protein CASSYSTGNTEAFF.

The V and J genes are TRBV10-3 and TRBJ1-1; D possibly corresponds to TRBD1 (5 bases). Per germline, CDR1 ENHRY and CDR2 SYGVKD. CDR3 length equals 13 residues. Trimming pared 7 bases from V and 5 bases from J, leaving 14 bases between. CDR3 sequence: CAITDGGGTEAFF. The CDR3 coding sequence is TGTGCCATCACGGACGGGGGTGGGACTGAAGCTTTCTTT.

The chain carries TRBV6-1 and TRBJ1-2, with 7 bases that match TRBD1. V lost 2 bases, J lost 8 bases, and 11 bases stayed unmatched. The CDR3 contains 15 residues. The V gene's germline CDR1 is MNHNS and CDR2 SASEGT. This CDR3 is CASSEIRQRTGGYTF. As DNA, the CDR3 is TGTGCCAGCAGTGAAATACGGCAGCGGACAGGAGGCTACACCTTC.

The chain links TRBV5-4 to TRBJ2-6; 8 bases map to TRBD1. CDR1 and CDR2 from the germline V gene are SGHNT and YYREEE (reference sequence). The length of the CDR3 is 15 residues. The V gene end was trimmed by 5 bases and the J gene end by 2 bases; junction bases not matched to a gene: 3. CDR3: CASSRTGPGANVLTF. The CDR3 nucleotides read TGTGCCAGCAGTCGGACAGGGCCTGGGGCCAACGTCCTGACTTTC.

The CDR3 loop is CASSEWGTSNQPQHF. In DNA, the CDR3 is TGTGCCAGCAGTGAATGGGGGACTAGCAATCAGCCCCAGCATTTT. The chain carries TRBV2 and TRBJ1-5, with D possibly matching TRBD1 (5 bases). The CDR3 runs to 15 residues. The germline V and J ends were trimmed by 2 bases and 0 bases, with 8 bases remaining between them. CDR1 is SNHLY and CDR2 is FYNNEI in the germline V gene.